The 29 T cell receptor beta chains below were found in one sample sequenced in a study of blood T cells in healthy people across ages. A J-beta primer mix and a sample-barcoded 5' primer were used in a second PCR of roughly 7 to 12 cycles. Each CDR3 protein is one row after TCRdb ran MiXCR on the 5' RACE reads. The sample carries under 800,000 distinct CDR3 sequences, around 40% recorded once. The sequencing sample was made of blood. The receptors originated from a woman aged 55-70 years in good health.

The chain is built from TRBV18 and TRBJ1-5; 8 bases fit TRBD1. CDR1 is KGHSH and CDR2 is LQKENI in the germline V gene. The CDR3 is made up of 15 amino acids. The V segment lost 5 bases and the J segment 4 bases; nucleotides outside the gene matches: 7. In DNA, the CDR3 is TGTGCCAGCTCAGTCAGTGGACAGGGAAATCAGCCCCAGCATTTT. Amino acids: CASSVSGQGNQPQHF.

This clonotype was seen more than once but under ten times. The V call is TRBV6-6, the J call TRBJ2-6; no definite D call. The V gene's germline CDR1 is MNHNY and CDR2 SVGAGI (reference sequence). Trimming took off 6 bases at V and 0 bases at J, with 9 bases between the two ends. The CDR3 has 15 amino acids. The CDR3 sequence is CASSPDLSGANVLTF. The CDR3 region has the DNA TGTGCCAGCAGCCCTGACCTCTCTGGGGCCAACGTCCTGACTTTC.

This chain connects TRBV20-1 to TRBJ2-3, with D possibly matching TRBD2 (6 bases). With 0 bases removed from V and 2 bases from J, the gap between germline ends came to 12 bases. Germline values: CDR1 DFQATT, CDR2 SNEGSKA (reference sequence). The CDR3 length is 15 residues. CDR3 in DNA: TGCAGTGCTAGAGAGCCAGGGAGGATCACAGATACGCAGTATTTT. It yields the protein CSAREPGRITDTQYF.

The gene calls are TRBV3-1 and TRBJ2-1, with a tentative D call TRBD2 (7 bases). From germline, CDR1 is LGHDT and CDR2 YNNKEL (reference sequence). V lost 3 bases, J lost 9 bases, and 15 bases lay in between. The CDR3 spans 14 residues. The CDR3 DNA sequence: TGTGCCAGCAGCCAGCTTGGGGGGGCGGGTGAGCAGTTCTTC. Its translation: CASSQLGGAGEQFF.

Regarding this clonotype: The junction differs from germline at one of its ends, possibly a read error. The chain joins TRBV6-5 to TRBJ2-3; D might be TRBD2 (5 bases). This CDR3 has 15 amino acids. CDR1 MNHEY and CDR2 SVGAGI come from the germline V gene. CDR3 region: CASSYGIGGTDAQYF. The CDR3 DNA follows: TGTGCCAGCAGTTACGGAATCGGAGGCACAGATGCGCAGTATTTT.

The chain links TRBV18 to TRBJ2-1; maybe TRBD1 (5 bases). This CDR3 is built from 16 residues. V was cut by 0 bases and J by 1 base, with 10 bases left in between. Germline CDR1 KGHSH, CDR2 LQKENI. The CDR3 DNA sequence: TGTGCCAGCTCACCACCTTCCAGGGTGTCCTACAATGAGCAGTTCTTC. Its protein is CASSPPSRVSYNEQFF.

To note about this clonotype: Just one base apart from a much larger clone, this may be a read error. This chain uses TRBV10-3 with TRBJ2-3, with D perhaps TRBD1 (6 bases). The germline CDR1 and CDR2 sequences are ENHRY and SYGVKD. There are 18 residues in the CDR3. V was shortened by 8 bases and J by 1 base, with 25 bases between the two germline ends. CDR3 bases: TGTGCCATCGTCCTCCCCGTCAACAGGGAAGAAGGCACAGATACGCAGTATTTT. This gives the protein CAIVLPVNREEGTDTQYF.

The V gene is TRBV28, the J gene TRBJ2-3; 7 bases match TRBD2. The CDR3 length is 14 residues. Per the germline V gene, CDR1 is MDHEN and CDR2 is SYDVKM. J lost 10 bases, V lost 7 bases, and 14 bases had no gene match. The CDR3 sequence: CASNRGLGTKAQYF. The DNA for the CDR3 is TGTGCCAGCAATCGTGGGCTCGGGACTAAGGCGCAGTATTTT.

This clonotype came up a few times. The V and J genes are TRBV12-3 or TRBV12-4 and TRBJ2-1; 11 nucleotides agree with TRBD2. Trimming at V came to 6 bases and at J to 8 bases, leaving 9 bases not matched to a gene. This CDR3 has 15 residues. The chain's CDR3 is CASSPLAGGAYEQFF. The CDR3 DNA reads TGTGCCAGCAGCCCATTAGCGGGAGGGGCCTATGAGCAGTTCTTC.

This clonotype was detected a few times. In DNA, the CDR3 is TGTGCCAGCAGTAGGTCTACAGGGGTCCACGAGCAGTACTTC. Its translation: CASSRSTGVHEQYF. The chain couples TRBV6-6 to TRBJ2-7; 7 bases are a match to TRBD1. J was trimmed by 5 bases and V by 5 bases; bases with no gene match: 9. Germline-derived CDR1 and CDR2 are MNHNY and SVGAGI (reference sequence). The CDR3 loop spans 14 amino acids.

Turning to this clonotype: This sequence may be a read error, since a much larger clone differs from it by one base. This chain links TRBV10-3 with TRBJ2-4; TRBD2 matches 11 bases. The J call may not be correct, given that the DNA end is closer to TRBJ2-5. Germline V gene lookup returns CDR1 ENHRY and CDR2 SYGVKD. This CDR3 is built from 17 residues. CDR3 DNA sequence: TGTGCCCCCGGCGGGCTAGCGGGGGGCCCCACCCAAGAGACCCAGTACTTC. Its protein is CAPGGLAGGPTQETQYF.

This clonotype was detected many times. This chain's CDR3 is CASSLGTGTGQETQYF. Written as DNA, the CDR3 is TGTGCCAGCAGCTTAGGAACCGGGACAGGCCAAGAGACCCAGTACTTC. The chain joins TRBV7-2 to TRBJ2-5; 8 bases map to TRBD1. This CDR3 region has 16 residues. The trim removed 1 base at V and 1 base at J, leaving 5 bases unmatched. Germline loops: CDR1 SGHTA, CDR2 FQGNSA.

This clonotype has only one observation. The chain uses TRBV6-5 and TRBJ2-5; possible D gene TRBD1, 6 bases. The CDR3 length is 15 residues. Trimming took 5 bases from V and 5 from J, leaving 18 bases between them. Germline V gene sequence: CDR1 MNHEY, CDR2 SVGAGI. The CDR3 DNA follows: TGTGCCAGCAGTCTCGAAACCGGGACATTCGAGACCCAGTACTTC. This sequence encodes CASSLETGTFETQYF.

Concerning this clonotype itself: A junction end diverges from the germline sequence, so it may reflect a read error. V gene TRBV5-1 combines with J gene TRBJ1-2, with D maybe TRBD1 (5 bases). This CDR3 is 13 amino acids long. Germline assignment: CDR1 SGHRS and CDR2 YFSETQ. CDR3: CASSSGQGYGHTF. CDR3 DNA sequence: TGCGCCAGCAGCTCGGGGCAGGGCTATGGCCACACCTTC.

V gene TRBV12-3 or TRBV12-4 combines with J gene TRBJ1-2, with a tentative D call TRBD1 (6 bases). V lost 7 bases and J 8 bases, leaving 14 bases between the germline ends. The CDR3 length is 12 residues. This CDR3 reads CASTWGQFGYTF. As DNA, the CDR3 is TGTGCCAGCACCTGGGGGCAATTCGGCTACACCTTC.

This clonotype has only a few counts. The rearrangement joins TRBV7-2 to TRBJ1-1; tentatively, D is TRBD1 (6 bases). The CDR3 totals 14 residues. Germline CDR1 is SGHTA and CDR2 is FQGNSA. V lost 5 bases to trimming and J lost 6 bases, with 16 bases between them. The CDR3 loop reads CASSRTGQWAEAFF. CDR3 in DNA: TGTGCCAGCAGCCGAACGGGACAATGGGCTGAAGCTTTCTTT.

This clonotype occurred a few times. The V gene is TRBV12-3 or TRBV12-4, the J gene TRBJ2-7; D might be TRBD1 (5 bases). V was cut by 5 bases and J by 5 bases, with 22 bases left in between. The CDR3 has 16 amino acids. The CDR3 nucleotides read TGTGCCAGCAGTCCGCAGGGAAGAGGCTGGGTCGACGAGCAGTACTTC. Protein: CASSPQGRGWVDEQYF.

The table lists this clonotype with a few counts. The chain carries TRBV2 and TRBJ2-1; the D is unclear. The V end lost 5 bases, the J end lost 5 bases, and 19 bases lay between the germline ends. Germline CDR1 reads SNHLY; CDR2 reads FYNNEI. The CDR3 totals 16 residues. For the CDR3, the DNA is TGTGCCAGCAGTTCCGGCTCAACACGGGTGAACAATGAGCAGTTCTTC. This translates into CASSSGSTRVNNEQFF.

This clonotype appeared many times. The rearrangement joins TRBV7-3 to TRBJ2-1, with D perhaps matching TRBD1 (6 bases). CDR1 and CDR2 (germline): SGHTA, FQGTGA. The CDR3 spans 14 residues. The V gene lost 5 bases and the J gene lost 4 bases, with 12 bases spanning the gap. Here the CDR3 DNA reads TGTGCCAGCAGCCACGGACAGTCGTACAATGAGCAGTTCTTC. Encoded protein: CASSHGQSYNEQFF.

V gene TRBV28 combines with J gene TRBJ2-7; no definite D call. V dropped 4 bases and J dropped 3 bases, with 10 bases sitting between them. CDR1 MDHEN and CDR2 SYDVKM come from the germline V gene. This CDR3 is 13 amino acids long. In DNA form, the CDR3 reads TGTGCCAGCAGTTCGAGTCCGATCTACGAGCAGTACTTC. Its protein product is CASSSSPIYEQYF.

The sample holds many counts of this clonotype. The chain employs TRBV20-1 and TRBJ2-7; 12 bases align to TRBD2. Per germline, CDR1 DFQATT and CDR2 SNEGSKA (reference sequence). This CDR3 is 16 amino acids long. Trimming removed 2 bases from V and 3 bases from J; junction bases left unmatched: 8. This chain's CDR3 is CSARPASSGGVYEQYF. The CDR3 DNA follows: TGCAGTGCTAGACCCGCATCTAGCGGGGGGGTCTACGAGCAGTACTTC.

This clonotype was detected a few times. V and J are TRBV29-1 and TRBJ2-7; 7 bases align to TRBD2. Germline V gene sequence: CDR1 SQVTM, CDR2 ANQGSEA. The CDR3 spans 15 residues. V was pared by 7 bases and J by 7 bases, with 19 bases of the junction left unmatched. The DNA of the CDR3 is TGCAGCGCTTACGGCCCCGGGGAGGGCGGGAATGAGCAGTACTTC. It translates to CSAYGPGEGGNEQYF.

This chain uses TRBV15 with TRBJ1-1; weak D call: TRBD1 (6 bases). CDR1 is LNHNV and CDR2 is YYDKDF in the germline V gene (reference sequence). The V end lost 1 base, the J end lost 1 base, and 13 bases lay between the germline ends. The CDR3 totals 16 residues. CDR3 bases: TGTGCCACCAGCAGAGCCCTTGGGGGCTGGAACACTGAAGCTTTCTTT. Its protein is CATSRALGGWNTEAFF.

This chain joins TRBV14 and TRBJ2-3; D is possibly TRBD1 or TRBD2 (5 bases each). The V and J ends lost 4 bases and 6 bases respectively, with 11 bases between them. The CDR3 sequence is 13 residues long. Germline lookup yields CDR1 SGHDN and CDR2 FVKESK. The CDR3 DNA reads TGTGCCAGCAGCCCGGGGACGAGGGATACGCAGTATTTT. It encodes CASSPGTRDTQYF. Drawing the rest from reference TRBV14 and TRBJ2-3, the complete variable domain is EAGVTQFPSHSVIEKGQTVTLRCDPISGHDNLYWYRRVMGKEIKFLLHFVKESKQDESGMPNNRFLAERTGGTYSTLKVQPAELEDSGVYFCASSPGTRDTQYFGPGTRLTVL.

Details on this clonotype: Compared with germline, one end of the junction differs, possibly owing to a read error. This CDR3 is CASSSSGGSYGHTF. In DNA form, the CDR3 reads TGTGCCAGCAGCTCATCTGGTGGCAGCTATGGCCACACCTTC. V gene TRBV7-2 combines with J gene TRBJ1-2; no reliable D call. There are 14 residues in the CDR3. CDR1 and CDR2 from the germline V gene are SGHTA and FQGNSA.

The table lists this clonotype with a few counts. The CDR3 loop is CARSLISGRVSSIAKNIQYF. The CDR3 nucleotides read TGTGCCAGAAGCTTGATTAGCGGGAGGGTGAGTTCAATAGCCAAAAACATTCAGTACTTC. The rearrangement uses TRBV5-3 and TRBJ2-4, with 11 bases that match TRBD2. TRBV5-3 is an ORF; its function is uncertain. The CDR3 length is 20 residues. The ends lost 1 base at V and 0 bases at J; junction bases unmatched: 12.

This clonotype was counted only a few times. V and J are TRBV4-3 and TRBJ2-3, with 8 bases lining up with TRBD2. The CDR3 is 21 residues long. The germline CDR1 and CDR2 sequences are LGHNA and YSLEER. Unmatched junction bases numbered 17, after V lost 0 bases and J lost 0 bases. The DNA of the CDR3 is TGCGCCAGCAGCCAAGATTATCGGTCGGGAACGGGAGGGGTCAGCACAGATACGCAGTATTTT. Amino acid sequence: CASSQDYRSGTGGVSTDTQYF.

The chain couples TRBV4-1 to TRBJ2-1; D call uncertain. Germline V gene lookup returns CDR1 MGHRA and CDR2 YSYEKL. CDR3 length equals 17 residues. Trimming took 1 base from V and 3 from J, leaving 16 bases between them. CDR3 coding DNA: TGCGCCAGCAGCCAAGGGATCGGACCAGTCCGCTACAATGAGCAGTTCTTC. Translation gives CASSQGIGPVRYNEQFF.

This clonotype has more than one count but fewer than ten. The chain carries TRBV6-1 and TRBJ1-5; D unclear. Germline V CDR1 and CDR2: MNHNS, SASEGT. V was shortened by 3 bases and J by 1 base, with 7 bases between the two germline ends. The CDR3 contains 14 residues. The chain's CDR3 is CASSDTWSNQPQHF. The CDR3 DNA follows: TGTGCCAGCAGTGATACTTGGAGCAATCAGCCCCAGCATTTT.